This TCR beta chain was profiled in a study of PD-1 blockade in mismatch repair-deficient tumors. Clones were read by immunoSEQ multiplex PCR, and TCRdb kept only the in-frame ones, dropping some. The table has 120,000 or so clones, 88% seen once. Study results and limitations: Tumor-resident clones, often undetectable pretreatment in blood, expanded then contracted after pembrolizumab.

Trimming pared 3 bases from V and 9 bases from J, leaving 9 bases between. The CDR3 consists of 12 residues. Germline assignment: CDR1 PRHDT and CDR2 FYEKMQ (reference sequence). A word on this clone: Its antigen is unknown.

The sample here was peripheral blood, taken almost 74 weeks after starting pembrolizumab. This clonotype originated in an adult with mismatch repair-deficient cancer. The J gene is TRBJ2-1, the V gene TRBV13, with D tentatively TRBD1 or TRBD2 (5 bases each). CDR3 protein: CASSLAGSEQFF. CDR3 in DNA: TGTGCCAGCAGCTTGGCAGGGAGTGAGCAGTTCTTC.